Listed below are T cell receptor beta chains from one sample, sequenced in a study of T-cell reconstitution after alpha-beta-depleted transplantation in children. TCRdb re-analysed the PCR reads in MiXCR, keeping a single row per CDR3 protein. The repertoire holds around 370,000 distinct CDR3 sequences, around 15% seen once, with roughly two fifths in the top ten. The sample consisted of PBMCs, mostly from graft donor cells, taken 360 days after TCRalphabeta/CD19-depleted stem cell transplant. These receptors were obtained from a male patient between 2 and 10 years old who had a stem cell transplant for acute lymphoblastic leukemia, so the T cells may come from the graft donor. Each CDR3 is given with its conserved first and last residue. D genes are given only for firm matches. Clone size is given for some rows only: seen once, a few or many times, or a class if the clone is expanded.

CDR3aa: CSVKRLDEQFF
CDR3nt: TGCAGCGTCAAAAGACTAGATGAGCAGTTCTTC
d_gene: NA
j_gene: TRBJ2-1
v_gene: TRBV29-1
abundance: NA

CDR3aa: CSVRGGASEQYF
CDR3nt: TGCAGCGTTAGAGGGGGAGCCTCCGAGCAGTACTTC
d_gene: NA
j_gene: TRBJ2-7
v_gene: TRBV29-1
abundance: few

CDR3aa: CASSPQNTGELFF
CDR3nt: TGCGCCAGCAGCCCACAGAACACCGGGGAGCTGTTTTTT
d_gene: NA
j_gene: TRBJ2-2
v_gene: TRBV5-1
abundance: many

CDR3aa: CASSLTNGADTQYF
CDR3nt: TGTGCCAGCAGCTTAACGAACGGCGCAGATACGCAGTATTTT
d_gene: NA
j_gene: TRBJ2-3
v_gene: TRBV7-3
abundance: NA

CDR3aa: CASSAGTELAKNIQYF
CDR3nt: TGCGCCAGCAGCGCCGGGACTGAACTAGCCAAAAACATTCAGTACTTC
d_gene: NA
j_gene: TRBJ2-4
v_gene: TRBV5-1
abundance: NA

CDR3aa: CAWRELANLRLEQFF
CDR3nt: TGTGCCTGGAGGGAGCTAGCAAACTTAAGACTTGAGCAGTTCTTC
d_gene: NA
j_gene: TRBJ2-1
v_gene: TRBV30
abundance: NA

CDR3aa: CASSSTKAATNEKLFF
CDR3nt: TGTGCCAGCAGCTCCACGAAGGCTGCAACTAATGAAAAACTGTTTTTT
d_gene: NA
j_gene: TRBJ1-4
v_gene: TRBV7-9
abundance: NA

CDR3aa: CASSIHYGYTF
CDR3nt: TGTGCCAGTAGTATCCACTATGGCTACACCTTC
d_gene: NA
j_gene: TRBJ1-2
v_gene: TRBV19
abundance: many

CDR3aa: CAWSGGGRREDTQYF
CDR3nt: TGTGCCTGGAGTGGTGGCGGGAGGAGGGAAGATACGCAGTATTTT
d_gene: TRBD2
j_gene: TRBJ2-3
v_gene: TRBV30
abundance: few

CDR3aa: CASSGDRNTQYF
CDR3nt: TGTGCCAGCAGCGGGGACCGCAATACGCAGTATTTT
d_gene: NA
j_gene: TRBJ2-3
v_gene: TRBV7-2
abundance: NA

CDR3aa: CASQWVYADTQYF
CDR3nt: TGTGCCAGCCAATGGGTATACGCAGATACGCAGTATTTT
d_gene: NA
j_gene: TRBJ2-3
v_gene: TRBV28
abundance: few